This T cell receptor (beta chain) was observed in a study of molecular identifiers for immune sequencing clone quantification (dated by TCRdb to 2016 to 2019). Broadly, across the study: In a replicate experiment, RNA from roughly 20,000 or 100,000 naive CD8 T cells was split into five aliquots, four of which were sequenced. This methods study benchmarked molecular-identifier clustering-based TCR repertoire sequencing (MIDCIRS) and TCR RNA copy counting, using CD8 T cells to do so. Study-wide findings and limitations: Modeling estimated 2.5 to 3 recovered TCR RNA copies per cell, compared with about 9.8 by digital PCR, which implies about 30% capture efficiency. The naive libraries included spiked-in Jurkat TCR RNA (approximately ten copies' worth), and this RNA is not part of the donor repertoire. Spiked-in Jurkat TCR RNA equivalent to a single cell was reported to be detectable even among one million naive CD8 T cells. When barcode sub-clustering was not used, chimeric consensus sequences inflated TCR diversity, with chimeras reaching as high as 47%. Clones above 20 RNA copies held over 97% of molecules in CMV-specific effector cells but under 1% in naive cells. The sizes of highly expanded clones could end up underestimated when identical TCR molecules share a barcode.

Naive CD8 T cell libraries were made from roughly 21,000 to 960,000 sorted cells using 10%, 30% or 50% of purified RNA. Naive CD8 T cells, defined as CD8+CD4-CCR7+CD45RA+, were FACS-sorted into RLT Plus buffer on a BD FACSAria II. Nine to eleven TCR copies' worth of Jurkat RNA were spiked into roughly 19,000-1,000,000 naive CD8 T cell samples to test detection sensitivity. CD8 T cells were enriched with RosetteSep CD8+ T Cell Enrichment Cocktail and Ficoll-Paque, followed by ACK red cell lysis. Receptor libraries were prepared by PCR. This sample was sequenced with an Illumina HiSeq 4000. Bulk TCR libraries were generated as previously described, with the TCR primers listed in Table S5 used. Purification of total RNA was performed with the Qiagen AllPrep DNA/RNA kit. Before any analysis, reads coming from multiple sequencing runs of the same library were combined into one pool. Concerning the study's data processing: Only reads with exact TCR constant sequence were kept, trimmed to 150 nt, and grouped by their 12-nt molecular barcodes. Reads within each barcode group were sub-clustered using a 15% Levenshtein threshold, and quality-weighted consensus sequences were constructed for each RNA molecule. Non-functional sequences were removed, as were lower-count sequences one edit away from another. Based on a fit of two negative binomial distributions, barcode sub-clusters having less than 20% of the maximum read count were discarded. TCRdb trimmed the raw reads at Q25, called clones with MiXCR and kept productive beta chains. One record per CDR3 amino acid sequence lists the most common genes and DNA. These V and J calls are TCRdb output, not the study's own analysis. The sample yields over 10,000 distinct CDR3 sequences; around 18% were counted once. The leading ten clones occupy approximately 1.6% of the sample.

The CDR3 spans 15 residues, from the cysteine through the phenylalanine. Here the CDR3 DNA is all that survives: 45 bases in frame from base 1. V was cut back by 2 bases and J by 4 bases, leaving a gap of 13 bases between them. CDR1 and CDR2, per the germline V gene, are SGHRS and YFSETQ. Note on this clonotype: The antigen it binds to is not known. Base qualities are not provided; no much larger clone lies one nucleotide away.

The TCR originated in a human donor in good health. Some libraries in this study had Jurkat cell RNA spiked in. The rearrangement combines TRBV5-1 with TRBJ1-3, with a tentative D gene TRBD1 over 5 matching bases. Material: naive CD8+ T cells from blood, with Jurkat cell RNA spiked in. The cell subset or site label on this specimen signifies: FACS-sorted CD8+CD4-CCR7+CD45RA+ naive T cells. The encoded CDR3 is CASSFQGLLGNTIYF. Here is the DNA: TGCGCCAGCAGCTTCCAGGGCCTACTCGGAAACACCATATATTTT.